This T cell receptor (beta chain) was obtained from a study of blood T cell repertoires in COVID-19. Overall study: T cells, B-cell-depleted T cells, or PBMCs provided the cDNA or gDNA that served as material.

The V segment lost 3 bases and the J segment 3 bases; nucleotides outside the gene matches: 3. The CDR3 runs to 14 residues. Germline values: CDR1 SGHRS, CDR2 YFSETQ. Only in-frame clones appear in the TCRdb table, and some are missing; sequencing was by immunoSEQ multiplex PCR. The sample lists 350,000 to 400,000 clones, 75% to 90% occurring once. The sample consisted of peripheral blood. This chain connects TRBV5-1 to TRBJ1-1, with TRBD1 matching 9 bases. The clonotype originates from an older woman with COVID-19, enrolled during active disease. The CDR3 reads CASSSTGGDTEAFF. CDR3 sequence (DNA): TGCGCCAGCAGCTCTACAGGGGGCGACACTGAAGCTTTCTTT. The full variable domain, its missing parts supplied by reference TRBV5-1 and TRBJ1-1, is KAGVTQTPRYLIKTRGQQVTLSCSPISGHRSVSWYQQTPGQGLQFLFEYFSETQRNKGNFPGRFSGRQFSNSRSEMNVSTLELGDSALYLCASSSTGGDTEAFFGQGTRLTVV.